These 31 T cell receptor beta chains originate from one sample sequenced in a study of CD8+CD57+ T cells in acquired aplastic anemia. Genomic DNA provided the template from which TCR beta VDJ and CDR3 profiles were obtained. TCRdb redid the calling of the reads with MiXCR, one entry per CDR3 protein. The sample records about 210,000 distinct CDR3 sequences, approximately 35% being singletons. Sequencing input: sorted CD4+, CD8+, or CD8+CD57+ T cells (not recorded which) from PBMCs. These receptors were taken from a human donor in good health, serving as a control.

Concerning this clonotype: Just one base apart from a much larger clone, this may be a read error. The genes are TRBV5-5 and TRBJ1-5; D tentatively fits TRBD1 or TRBD2 (5 bases each). With the DNA end fitting TRBJ2-3 better, the J assignment may be wrong. CDR3 length: 13 amino acids. Germline CDR1 is SGHKS and CDR2 is YYEKEE (reference sequence). CDR3 sequence (DNA): TGTGCCAGCAGCAAGGGACGTAATCAGCCCCAGTATTTT. Amino acid sequence: CASSKGRNQPQYF.

The V and J genes are TRBV7-9 and TRBJ1-1; 8 bases agree with TRBD1. The trim removed 11 bases at V and 3 bases at J, leaving 11 bases unmatched. This CDR3 spans 14 amino acids. The germline gives CDR1 SEHNR, CDR2 FQNEAQ (reference sequence). CDR3: CAPVPQGADTEAFF. The CDR3 DNA reads as TGTGCCCCAGTCCCGCAGGGGGCGGACACTGAAGCTTTCTTT.

The chain is built from TRBV19 and TRBJ2-1; D is tentatively TRBD1 or TRBD2 (5 bases each). Germline V gene lookup returns CDR1 LNHDA and CDR2 SQIVND (reference sequence). The CDR3 has 14 residues. V dropped 5 bases and J dropped 6 bases, with 14 bases sitting between them. As DNA, the CDR3 is TGTGCCAGTAGTCGCTCCGGGACCAGCAATGAGCAGTTCTTC. It codes for CASSRSGTSNEQFF.

This clonotype was counted at least ten times. This chain joins TRBV10-3 and TRBJ1-2; D might be TRBD1 (5 bases). Between the trimmed V and J ends, which lost 0 bases and 7 bases, there was a span of 15 bases. The CDR3 is made up of 15 amino acids. Per germline, CDR1 ENHRY and CDR2 SYGVKD. The CDR3 sequence: CAISESAGLGAGYTF. The CDR3 region has the DNA TGTGCCATCAGTGAGTCTGCAGGTCTTGGGGCTGGCTACACCTTC.

The chain links TRBV7-9 to TRBJ2-3; D perhaps matches TRBD1 (5 bases). The germline CDR1 and CDR2 sequences are SEHNR and FQNEAQ (reference sequence). V shed 1 base and J shed 5 bases, with 13 bases lying between them. There are 15 residues in the CDR3. CDR3 sequence (DNA): TGTGCCAGCAGCTTAGGTGTTAGGGGCTTAGATACGCAGTATTTT. Translation gives CASSLGVRGLDTQYF.

This clonotype was picked up many times. The CDR3 DNA is TGTGCCAGCAGCTTTTACAATGAGCAGTTCTTC. It translates to CASSFYNEQFF. The chain uses TRBV7-9 and TRBJ2-1, with no clear D. The germline gives CDR1 SEHNR, CDR2 FQNEAQ (reference sequence). V shed 3 bases and J shed 4 bases, with 1 base lying between them. The CDR3 totals 11 residues.

Here the CDR3 reads CASSSGGRESYEQYF. In nucleotides, the CDR3 is TGTGCCAGCAGCTCGGGCGGGAGGGAATCCTACGAGCAGTACTTC. The V call is TRBV7-9, the J call TRBJ2-7, with 9 bases identical to TRBD2. The ends lost 4 bases at V and 1 base at J; junction bases unmatched: 5. Germline V gene sequence: CDR1 SEHNR, CDR2 FQNEAQ (reference sequence). CDR3 length equals 15 residues.

This clonotype was recorded at least ten times. The genes are TRBV7-9 and TRBJ1-2, with unresolved D. V lost 1 base and J 8 bases, leaving 8 bases between the germline ends. Germline V gene sequence: CDR1 SEHNR, CDR2 FQNEAQ (reference sequence). The CDR3 length is 12 residues. CDR3 bases: TGTGCCAGCAGCTTAGGGGTCGGGGGCTACACCTTC. Protein product: CASSLGVGGYTF.

As concerns this clonotype: A much larger clone lies one base from this, so it may be a read error. V usage is TRBV4-1 and J usage is TRBJ2-7, with TRBD1 matching over 7 bases. Germline trimming cut 2 bases from V and 5 bases from J; bases unmatched to any gene: 9. CDR1 is MGHRA and CDR2 is YSYEKL in the germline V gene. The CDR3 is 15 residues long. The CDR3 region is CASSQRAGTEDEQYF. CDR3 sequence (DNA): TGCGCCAGCAGCCAACGTGCCGGGACAGAAGACGAGCAGTACTTC.

This clonotype was picked up a small number of times. The chain recombines TRBV5-1 with TRBJ1-2; D unclear. The germline CDR1 and CDR2 sequences are SGHRS and YFSETQ. Trimming cost V 1 base and J 4 bases, with 14 bases left between them. There are 15 residues in the CDR3. The CDR3 protein is CASSLFPEGFYGYTF. The DNA for the CDR3 is TGCGCCAGCAGCTTGTTCCCCGAGGGTTTCTATGGCTACACCTTC.

As regards this clonotype: This clone may be a read error of a much larger clone one base away. The J gene is TRBJ1-2, the V gene TRBV5-1; D is possibly TRBD1 (5 bases). The V gene lost 4 bases and the J gene lost 3 bases, with 10 bases spanning the gap. CDR1 is SGHRS, CDR2 YFSETQ, per germline. The CDR3 is 13 amino acids. The CDR3 sequence is CASSTGPHYGYTF. The CDR3 bases are TGCGCCAGCAGCACAGGACCCCACTATGGCTACACCTTC.

J is TRBJ2-3 and V is TRBV7-2, with 10 bases identical to TRBD2. The CDR3 loop spans 15 amino acids. The germline V gene encodes CDR1 SGHTA and CDR2 FQGNSA. The CDR3 DNA sequence: TGTGCTAGCGTCTTAGCGGGAGGTGGGACAGATACGCAGTATTTT. Its translation: CASVLAGGGTDTQYF.

The chain couples TRBV6-7 to TRBJ2-3, with D possibly being TRBD1 (6 bases). TRBV6-7 is an ORF for which the function is uncertain. CDR3 length: 13 residues. With 6 bases removed from V and 4 bases from J, the gap between germline ends came to 11 bases. The CDR3, as DNA: TGTGCCAGCAGGCAGGGGAACGCAGATACGCAGTATTTT. It is translated as CASRQGNADTQYF.

This clonotype was detected once. This chain links TRBV19 with TRBJ2-7; 8 bases are a match to TRBD2. V lost 11 bases, J lost 0 bases, and 9 bases stayed unmatched. Germline-derived CDR1 and CDR2 are LNHDA and SQIVND (reference sequence). The CDR3 has 14 residues. CDR3 DNA sequence: TGTGCCGGTAACCCGGGAGGGCGCTCCTACGAGCAGTACTTC. Translated: CAGNPGGRSYEQYF.

This clonotype was seen just once. The V and J genes are TRBV12-5 and TRBJ2-7; D may correspond to TRBD1 or TRBD2 (5 bases each). The germline V gene has CDR1 LGHNT and CDR2 FRNRAP. The CDR3 has 14 residues. V was clipped by 3 bases and J by 7 bases, with 16 bases between them. CDR3 amino acids: CASGLGTLPREQYF. CDR3 sequence (DNA): TGTGCTAGTGGTTTAGGGACCCTACCGCGGGAGCAGTACTTC.

This clonotype was seen ten or more times. The chain couples TRBV13 to TRBJ1-3; D remains unclear. Trimming cost V 5 bases and J 0 bases, with 17 bases left between them. Looked up from germline, CDR1 is PRHDT and CDR2 is FYEKMQ (reference sequence). The CDR3 length is 17 residues. CDR3: CASSLIPSHASGNTIYF. CDR3 DNA sequence: TGTGCCAGCAGCCTCATCCCGTCACATGCCTCTGGAAACACCATATATTTT.

The genes are TRBV24-1 and TRBJ2-5; 14 bases map to TRBD2. CDR1 and CDR2 (germline): KGHDR, SFDVKD. The V and J ends lost 4 bases and 7 bases, in that order; junction bases with no gene match: 1. There are 14 residues in the CDR3. The CDR3 DNA reads TGTGCCACCAGTGACGGACTAGCGGGGGGGACCCAGTACTTC. Its translation is CATSDGLAGGTQYF.

The V call is TRBV2, the J call TRBJ2-3; D gene unclear. The germline gives CDR1 SNHLY, CDR2 FYNNEI. V lost 0 bases, J lost 11 bases, and 12 bases lay in between. The CDR3 length is 13 residues. The CDR3 here is CASSEALGNEQYF. The CDR3 region has the DNA TGTGCCAGCAGTGAAGCGCTTGGGAATGAGCAGTATTTT.

In its sample, this clonotype was seen many times. The V gene is TRBV20-1, the J gene TRBJ2-7; 7 bases match TRBD1. This CDR3 is built from 16 residues. Unmatched junction bases numbered 9, after V lost 0 bases and J lost 1 base. The germline V gene encodes CDR1 DFQATT and CDR2 SNEGSKA (reference sequence). The DNA for the CDR3 is TGCAGTGCTAGAGATCCAGGGGGAGCTCATTCCTACGAGCAGTACTTC. It encodes CSARDPGGAHSYEQYF.

This clonotype was recorded many times. The genes are TRBV7-2 and TRBJ2-1; 7 bases align to TRBD2. The junction had 8 bases not matched to a gene; V was cut back by 3 bases and J by 0 bases. CDR3 size: 17 residues. Germline V gene sequence: CDR1 SGHTA, CDR2 FQGNSA. DNA of the CDR3: TGTGCCAGCAGCTTTGGTCGTGGCGGGAGCTCCTACAATGAGCAGTTCTTC. This encodes CASSFGRGGSSYNEQFF.

On this clonotype itself: A much bigger clone sits one base away, suggesting this may be a read error. Given the absence of the conserved phenylalanine or tryptophan at the CDR3 end, a read error is likely. The V and J genes are TRBV12-3 or TRBV12-4 and TRBJ2-7, with TRBD1 matching 10 bases. The V and J ends lost 7 bases and 1 base, in that order; junction bases with no gene match: 4. CDR3 length: 14 residues. DNA for the CDR3: TGTGCCAGCATTAAGGGACAGGGGTCCTACGAGCAGTACCTC. It translates to CASIKGQGSYEQYL.

The chain has TRBV5-1 and TRBJ1-4, with 10 bases that match TRBD1. Germline-derived CDR1 and CDR2 are SGHRS and YFSETQ. The CDR3 sequence is 16 residues long. The V segment lost 2 bases and the J segment 7 bases; nucleotides outside the gene matches: 8. As DNA, the CDR3 is TGCGCCAGCAGCTTACACCGGGACAGGGGATTTGAAAAACTGTTTTTT. This sequence encodes CASSLHRDRGFEKLFF.

This clonotype was seen a single time. This rearrangement joins TRBV10-3 to TRBJ2-3, with a weak D call TRBD2 (5 bases). Trimming cost V 3 bases and J 2 bases, with 6 bases left between them. CDR1 is ENHRY and CDR2 is SYGVKD in the germline V gene. The CDR3 totals 13 residues. The CDR3 here is CAISEGLTDTQYF. CDR3 bases: TGTGCCATCAGTGAAGGACTCACAGATACGCAGTATTTT.

The chain carries TRBV19 and TRBJ1-5; 10 nucleotides agree with TRBD1. This CDR3 comprises 16 residues. Germline values: CDR1 LNHDA, CDR2 SQIVND (reference sequence). V lost 5 bases and J lost 4; bases outside the gene matches: 8. The CDR3 sequence: CASSPRQGASNQPQHF. CDR3 coding DNA: TGTGCCAGTAGTCCGCGACAGGGGGCATCAAATCAGCCCCAGCATTTT.

This clonotype was seen a few times. The CDR3 loop reads CATSRDSGANTGELFF. CDR3 DNA: TGTGCCACCAGCAGAGACAGCGGGGCGAACACCGGGGAGCTGTTTTTT. The chain uses TRBV15 and TRBJ2-2, with 7 bases fitting TRBD2. V dropped 0 bases and J dropped 0; count of bases not matched to a gene: 1. Germline CDR1 reads LNHNV; CDR2 reads YYDKDF (reference sequence). The CDR3 extends over 16 amino acids.

On this clonotype itself: This clone may be a read error of a much larger clone one base away. The chain uses TRBV12-3 or TRBV12-4 and TRBJ2-7; D possibly corresponds to TRBD1 (6 bases). The CDR3 has 14 residues. V lost 5 bases, J lost 2 bases, and 13 bases lay in between. The CDR3: CASSLGAGTYEQYF. In DNA form, the CDR3 reads TGTGCCAGCAGTCTGGGGGCAGGGACCTACGAGCAGTACTTC.

In its sample, this clonotype was seen a few times. This sequence joins TRBV11-2 and TRBJ2-2; D gene unclear. The CDR3 has 15 residues. Per germline, CDR1 SGHAT and CDR2 FQNNGV. Between the trimmed V and J ends, which lost 1 base and 4 bases, there was a span of 10 bases. The CDR3 protein is CASSLVFGITGELFF. For the CDR3, the DNA is TGTGCCAGCAGCTTAGTGTTTGGTATCACCGGGGAGCTGTTTTTT.

As for this clonotype: A read error may explain this, as a much larger clone is one base away. The chain combines TRBV19 with TRBJ1-1; D not certain. Germline CDR1 reads LNHDA; CDR2 reads SQIVND (reference sequence). The CDR3 length is 17 residues. The CDR3: CASKNPYLHLKNTEASF. In DNA form, the CDR3 reads TGTGCCAGCAAAAACCCTTACCTTCACCTGAAGAACACTGAAGCTTCCTTT.

At least ten counts were recorded for this clonotype. This chain links TRBV6-2 or TRBV6-3 with TRBJ1-4; D unresolved. Trimming removed 5 bases at V and 10 bases at J, with 11 bases between. Germline CDR1 is MNHEY and CDR2 is SVGEGT. The CDR3 covers 12 residues. The DNA of the CDR3 is TGTGCCAGCAGTCCCCGCGAAAGAAAACTGTTTTTT. Translation: CASSPRERKLFF.

This sequence joins TRBV29-1 and TRBJ1-1, with D possibly TRBD1 on 5 matching bases. CDR3 length equals 14 residues. Germline V lookup: CDR1 SQVTM, CDR2 ANQGSEA. V dropped 8 bases and J dropped 1 base, with 17 bases sitting between them. The CDR3 region is CSSLTEASNTEAFF. Written as DNA, the CDR3 is TGCAGCAGTTTGACAGAAGCATCGAACACTGAAGCTTTCTTT.

Concerning this clonotype: With a much larger clone just one base away, this may be a read error. V usage is TRBV13 and J usage is TRBJ2-7; D remains ambiguous. This CDR3 contains 14 residues. Germline lookup yields CDR1 PRHDT and CDR2 FYEKMQ (reference sequence). The CDR3 DNA sequence: TGTGCCAGCGGCTTAAACCAGCCTCCTTACGAGCAGTACTTC. This sequence encodes CASGLNQPPYEQYF.